These 13 T cell receptor beta chains originate from one sample sequenced in a study of blood T cell repertoires in COVID-19. TCRdb keeps only in-frame clones here, not all; method: immunoSEQ multiplex PCR. Of a few hundred thousand clones listed, over 75% are singletons. Sequencing was carried out using peripheral blood. These receptors were collected from a woman aged 50 to 60 with active or convalescent COVID-19.

The chain is built from TRBV19 and TRBJ1-1; the D is unclear. The CDR3 totals 14 residues. V was clipped by 8 bases and J by 0 bases, with 13 bases between them. The V gene's germline CDR1 is LNHDA and CDR2 SQIVND (reference sequence). The CDR3: CASSSLQMNTEAFF. The CDR3 nucleotides read TGTGCCAGTTCGAGTCTTCAAATGAACACTGAAGCTTTCTTT.

The J gene is TRBJ2-7, the V gene TRBV29-1, with D unclear. The V end lost 3 bases, the J end lost 3 bases, and 9 bases lay between the germline ends. Germline V lookup: CDR1 SQVTM, CDR2 ANQGSEA. CDR3 length equals 12 residues. The CDR3 bases are TGCAGCGTTGAGGTCCGTAGCTACGAGCAGTACTTC. It encodes CSVEVRSYEQYF.

The genes are TRBV7-2 and TRBJ2-7; D is perhaps TRBD2 (6 bases). The V gene lost 0 bases and the J gene lost 3 bases, with 12 bases spanning the gap. The length of the CDR3 is 15 residues. In germline, CDR1 is SGHTA, CDR2 FQGNSA. As DNA, the CDR3 is TGTGCCAGCAGCTTAGCCGGGGACTGGCGCTACGAGCAGTACTTC. Residues: CASSLAGDWRYEQYF.

The chain carries TRBV6-2 or TRBV6-3 and TRBJ2-7; possible D gene TRBD2, 6 bases. This CDR3 is 15 amino acids long. V dropped 5 bases and J dropped 1 base, with 15 bases sitting between them. Germline V lookup: CDR1 MNHEY, CDR2 SVGEGT. The CDR3 DNA is TGTGCCAGCAGTCAGGACCAGGCGGGGTCCTACGAGCAGTACTTC. Translation: CASSQDQAGSYEQYF.

The V gene is TRBV7-9, the J gene TRBJ2-7; 7 bases agree with TRBD2. After removal of 1 base from V and 7 bases from J, the junction contained 7 bases not matched to a gene. This CDR3 has 14 amino acids. The germline V gene encodes CDR1 SEHNR and CDR2 FQNEAQ (reference sequence). CDR3 loop: CASSLVGGYSEQYF. In nucleotides, the CDR3 is TGTGCCAGCAGCTTAGTCGGGGGGTACTCTGAGCAGTACTTC.

The chain has TRBV13 and TRBJ2-5; D possibly corresponds to TRBD2 (5 bases). The V gene's germline CDR1 is PRHDT and CDR2 FYEKMQ (reference sequence). The CDR3 extends over 13 amino acids. Trimming removed 5 bases at V and 4 bases at J, with 11 bases between. CDR3 loop: CASSVTRGETQYF. CDR3 DNA sequence: TGTGCCAGCAGCGTTACTAGAGGAGAGACCCAGTACTTC.

The rearrangement joins TRBV27 to TRBJ1-1; 7 nucleotides line up with TRBD1. The CDR3 is 16 amino acids. The V and J ends lost 5 bases and 5 bases, in that order; junction bases with no gene match: 14. From germline, CDR1 is MNHEY and CDR2 SMNVEV (reference sequence). Here the CDR3 DNA reads TGTGCCAGCAGTAGAAAGGAGACAGGGTGGAGGACTGAAGCTTTCTTT. It specifies CASSRKETGWRTEAFF.

The V call is TRBV3-1 (or the pseudogene TRBV3-2), the J call TRBJ2-1, with 12 bases lining up with TRBD2. The CDR3 runs to 20 residues. The germline V gene has CDR1 LGHDT and CDR2 YNNKEL (reference sequence). After removal of 1 base from V and 3 bases from J, the junction contained 13 bases not matched to a gene. CDR3 nucleotide sequence: TGTGCCAGCAGCCAAGCCATTGCTAGCGGGGGGGCATATCACTACAATGAGCAGTTCTTC. Its translation is CASSQAIASGGAYHYNEQFF.

This sequence joins TRBV19 and TRBJ1-2; the D gene is possibly TRBD1 (6 bases). CDR1 and CDR2 (germline): LNHDA, SQIVND (reference sequence). This CDR3 comprises 14 residues. V dropped 4 bases and J dropped 4 bases, with 13 bases sitting between them. This CDR3 reads CASSTRTAIYGYTF. DNA of the CDR3: TGTGCCAGTAGTACCCGGACAGCAATCTATGGCTACACCTTC.

The chain couples TRBV7-2 to TRBJ2-7; TRBD1 agrees at 10 bases. Germline V gene lookup returns CDR1 SGHTA and CDR2 FQGNSA. V dropped 2 bases and J dropped 2; count of bases not matched to a gene: 3. CDR3 length: 15 residues. The chain's CDR3 is CASSLTGTGAYEQYF. The CDR3 DNA is TGTGCCAGCAGCTTAACCGGGACAGGGGCCTACGAGCAGTACTTC.

This chain joins TRBV4-1 and TRBJ1-2, with TRBD1 matching over 11 bases. Germline V gene data show CDR1 as MGHRA and CDR2 as YSYEKL. Trimming at V came to 0 bases and at J to 4 bases, leaving 4 bases not matched to a gene. This CDR3 has 16 residues. CDR3 nucleotide sequence: TGCGCCAGCAGCCAAGACGGCGGGACAGGGGGCTATGGCTACACCTTC. It codes for CASSQDGGTGGYGYTF.

This CDR3 is CASSHSNPGVETQYF. The CDR3 bases are TGTGCCAGCAGCCACTCTAATCCAGGGGTAGAGACCCAGTACTTC. The V and J genes are TRBV7-9 and TRBJ2-5; D is perhaps TRBD1 (6 bases). Germline V gives CDR1 SEHNR, CDR2 FQNEAQ (reference sequence). V lost 5 bases to trimming and J lost 4 bases, with 17 bases between them. The CDR3 has 15 residues.

This chain connects TRBV19 to TRBJ1-1; D uncertain. V dropped 1 base and J dropped 1 base, with 10 bases sitting between them. This CDR3 contains 15 residues. Germline V gene lookup returns CDR1 LNHDA and CDR2 SQIVND (reference sequence). The CDR3 reads CASSIAGRTNTEAFF. For the CDR3, the DNA is TGTGCCAGTAGTATAGCGGGGAGAACGAACACTGAAGCTTTCTTT.